This is a list of T cell receptor beta chains from one sample in a study of T cell responses to AZD1222 COVID-19 vaccine. Assay: immunoSEQ multiplex PCR; the TCRdb copy retains only in-frame clones and omits some. Of 95,000 to 150,000 clones listed, 85% to 90% were seen once; the top ten hold roughly 4.1%. The sequenced sample was peripheral blood, obtained on day 0 of AZD1222 vaccination. The receptors shown here come from an adult in good health. CDR3s leave out the opening cysteine and the closing phenylalanine or tryptophan. Each record gives: J gene, V gene, CDR3 protein.

j_gene: TRBJ1-2; v_gene: TRBV5-8; CDR3aa: ASSRTGSFYGYT
j_gene: TRBJ1-2; v_gene: TRBV5-6; CDR3aa: ASSLPGGGVNYGYT
j_gene: TRBJ1-1; v_gene: TRBV29-1; CDR3aa: SVEGGFRTEAF
j_gene: TRBJ1-5; v_gene: TRBV19; CDR3aa: ASSPGGWGQPQH
j_gene: TRBJ1-2; v_gene: TRBV6-5; CDR3aa: ASTPRTGFNYGYT
j_gene: TRBJ2-7; v_gene: TRBV2; CDR3aa: ASRPGQGVYEQY
j_gene: TRBJ2-1; v_gene: TRBV30; CDR3aa: AWSTGTSGRPF
j_gene: TRBJ1-5; v_gene: TRBV12-3/TRBV12-4; CDR3aa: ASSPVGGPQH
j_gene: TRBJ1-6; v_gene: TRBV6-5; CDR3aa: ASSVYNSPLH
j_gene: TRBJ1-1; v_gene: TRBV7-9; CDR3aa: ASSRQGRAEAF
j_gene: TRBJ1-2; v_gene: TRBV18; CDR3aa: ASSPSPQGNYGYT
j_gene: TRBJ1-1; v_gene: TRBV27; CDR3aa: ASSLRVRGASEAF
j_gene: TRBJ2-7; v_gene: TRBV21-1; CDR3aa: ASSNGERGLSSYEQY
j_gene: TRBJ2-1; v_gene: TRBV5-1; CDR3aa: ASSLDPAGVDNEQF
j_gene: TRBJ2-5; v_gene: TRBV5-1; CDR3aa: ASSLTQETQY
j_gene: TRBJ2-1; v_gene: TRBV18; CDR3aa: ASSLNSGSRDEQF
j_gene: TRBJ2-7; v_gene: TRBV5-6; CDR3aa: ASSLGGRAPYEQY
j_gene: TRBJ1-5; v_gene: TRBV28; CDR3aa: ASTQRTGYSNQPQH
j_gene: TRBJ1-5; v_gene: TRBV19; CDR3aa: ASSIQVGGQPQH
j_gene: TRBJ2-3; v_gene: TRBV27; CDR3aa: ASSFLRGGTDTQY
j_gene: TRBJ1-3; v_gene: TRBV29-1; CDR3aa: SFLGQGSGNTIY
j_gene: TRBJ1-2; v_gene: TRBV7-9; CDR3aa: ASEQGADYGYT
j_gene: TRBJ1-1; v_gene: TRBV18; CDR3aa: ASSRGTGGGTEAF
j_gene: TRBJ1-1; v_gene: TRBV28; CDR3aa: ASSYTRRGSKNTEAF
j_gene: TRBJ2-7; v_gene: TRBV28; CDR3aa: ASSGYRDEQY
j_gene: TRBJ2-3; v_gene: TRBV7-6; CDR3aa: ASSHRGQGATTDTQY
j_gene: TRBJ1-2; v_gene: TRBV27; CDR3aa: ASSPAARNYGYT
j_gene: TRBJ2-7; v_gene: TRBV3-1/TRBV3-2; CDR3aa: ASSQPGLNYEQY
j_gene: TRBJ2-7; v_gene: TRBV30; CDR3aa: AWGTSGTYEQY
j_gene: TRBJ1-2; v_gene: TRBV7-9; CDR3aa: ASSARDGPNYGYT
j_gene: TRBJ2-5; v_gene: TRBV11-1; CDR3aa: ASSQDRGETQY
j_gene: TRBJ1-1; v_gene: TRBV11-3; CDR3aa: ASSLRSGNTEAF
j_gene: TRBJ1-1; v_gene: TRBV9; CDR3aa: ASSVAVGPLNTEAF
j_gene: TRBJ1-4; v_gene: TRBV18; CDR3aa: ATAAGGNEKLF
j_gene: TRBJ2-3; v_gene: TRBV5-8; CDR3aa: ASSSEPGAGGVNTQY
j_gene: TRBJ1-3; v_gene: TRBV28; CDR3aa: ASSPASSGNTIY
j_gene: TRBJ2-7; v_gene: TRBV2; CDR3aa: ASRRGDSSYEQY
j_gene: TRBJ2-7; v_gene: TRBV11-2; CDR3aa: ASSLRAPGQGAHEQY
j_gene: TRBJ1-5; v_gene: TRBV6-6; CDR3aa: ASISGNSNQPQH
j_gene: TRBJ1-5; v_gene: TRBV28; CDR3aa: ASRLLGTGGSNQPQH
j_gene: TRBJ2-3; v_gene: TRBV6-5; CDR3aa: ASRRIHTDTQY
j_gene: TRBJ2-5; v_gene: TRBV6-1; CDR3aa: ASSAHSGTGGVWVQETQY
j_gene: TRBJ1-5; v_gene: TRBV6-5; CDR3aa: ASTLGPGSNQPQH
j_gene: TRBJ2-7; v_gene: TRBV6-1; CDR3aa: ASSETATSSYEQY
j_gene: TRBJ1-4; v_gene: TRBV7-2; CDR3aa: ASSSQGTPNEKLF
j_gene: TRBJ1-2; v_gene: TRBV5-4; CDR3aa: ASSSGTVKGYT
j_gene: TRBJ2-7; v_gene: TRBV11-2; CDR3aa: ASSSHRDSLYEQY
j_gene: TRBJ2-2; v_gene: TRBV29-1; CDR3aa: SGGTGGYSGELF
j_gene: TRBJ2-7; v_gene: TRBV3-1/TRBV3-2; CDR3aa: ASSHRLAGPSYEQY
j_gene: TRBJ1-3; v_gene: TRBV7-2; CDR3aa: ASSQSGRGSAIY
j_gene: TRBJ2-3; v_gene: TRBV20-1; CDR3aa: SASPRRRGTDTQY
j_gene: TRBJ1-5; v_gene: TRBV13; CDR3aa: ASSLGGRVNQPQH
j_gene: TRBJ1-6; v_gene: TRBV7-2; CDR3aa: ASSSRDSRHNSPLH
j_gene: TRBJ2-3; v_gene: TRBV11-2; CDR3aa: ASSYPMYTQY
j_gene: TRBJ1-1; v_gene: TRBV6-4; CDR3aa: ASSDPPNTEAF